Shown below are 2 T cell receptor beta chains from a single sample sequenced in a study of shared clonotypes between healthy human individuals. TCRdb's copy holds only in-frame clones and misses some; the assay was immunoSEQ multiplex PCR. The sample consists of 470,000 or so clones, 65% to 85% of them appearing once. Input material: PBMCs. These TCRs come from a woman aged 40-49 years in good health. Some clones in this sample may be carry-over from other donors' samples.

The chain uses TRBV28 and TRBJ1-4; no clear D gene. The germline gives CDR1 MDHEN, CDR2 SYDVKM. This CDR3 is built from 15 residues. V lost 1 base to trimming and J lost 3 bases, with 9 bases between them. The CDR3 loop is CASSLLTASNEKLFF. In DNA form, the CDR3 reads TGTGCCAGCAGTTTATTGACGGCCTCTAATGAAAAACTGTTTTTT.

V is TRBV7-9 and J is TRBJ2-5, with D possibly TRBD2 on 5 matching bases. Germline V gene sequence: CDR1 SEHNR, CDR2 FQNEAQ (reference sequence). The germline V and J ends were trimmed by 5 bases and 5 bases, with 15 bases remaining between them. The CDR3 sequence is 14 residues long. This chain's CDR3 is CASSPRNSAETQYF. DNA of the CDR3: TGTGCCAGCAGCCCGCGAAATAGCGCCGAGACCCAGTACTTC.